Presented here are 8 T cell receptor beta chains from one specimen sequenced in a study of cytomegalovirus exposure and HLA in healthy donors. The PCR used 60 Vbeta and 13 Jbeta primers. The method was immunoSEQ multiplex PCR; TCRdb's version includes in-frame clones alone and lacks a portion of them. The sample consists of some 180,000 clones, just under 80% of them appearing once. The sample was PBMCs. The receptor set was obtained from a female donor in good health and CMV-seronegative.

The chain employs TRBV6-1 and TRBJ1-1; D remains unclear. The ends were cut back, 2 bases at V and 7 bases at J, with 11 bases in the middle. The CDR3 has 13 amino acids. The germline V gene has CDR1 MNHNS and CDR2 SASEGT. The CDR3 loop reads CASSELRFNEAFF. The DNA of the CDR3 is TGTGCCAGCAGTGAACTACGCTTCAATGAAGCTTTCTTT.

This chain joins TRBV5-1 and TRBJ1-2; D gene unclear. Germline values: CDR1 SGHRS, CDR2 YFSETQ. Trimming shortened V by 1 base and J by 6 bases, and 13 bases separated the two germline ends. This CDR3 comprises 14 residues. CDR3 nucleotides: TGCGCCAGCAGCTTGACCGCTGTGGAGGATGGCTACACCTTC. Amino acid sequence: CASSLTAVEDGYTF.

The chain employs TRBV18 and TRBJ1-1; no clear D. There are 12 residues in the CDR3. With 6 bases removed from V and 1 base from J, the gap between germline ends came to 6 bases. Germline V gene lookup returns CDR1 KGHSH and CDR2 LQKENI. CDR3 nucleotides: TGTGCCAGCTCCCGGGAGAACACTGAAGCTTTCTTT. This encodes CASSRENTEAFF.

A single count supports this clone. The rearrangement joins TRBV7-9 to TRBJ2-5, with D unresolved. The CDR3 covers 14 residues. V dropped 0 bases and J dropped 2 bases, with 7 bases sitting between them. Germline assignment: CDR1 SEHNR and CDR2 FQNEAQ (reference sequence). CDR3 residues: CASSLAATQETQYF. Here the CDR3 DNA reads TGTGCCAGCAGCTTAGCAGCCACTCAAGAGACCCAGTACTTC.

This chain links TRBV25-1 with TRBJ2-7; possibly TRBD1 for D (6 bases). Germline CDR1 and CDR2: MGHDK and SYGVNS. The germline V and J ends were trimmed by 1 base and 0 bases, with 10 bases remaining between them. The CDR3 length is 15 residues. The CDR3 loop reads CASSESGHLSYEQYF. CDR3 nucleotide sequence: TGTGCCAGCAGTGAATCGGGACACCTCTCCTACGAGCAGTACTTC.

The rearrangement links TRBV9 to TRBJ2-5; 10 bases fit TRBD1. The CDR3 extends over 15 amino acids. Germline-derived CDR1 and CDR2 are SGDLS and YYNGEE. J was trimmed by 4 bases and V by 2 bases; bases with no gene match: 5. The CDR3 coding sequence is TGTGCCAGCAGCGTGGGGACAGGGGCGCGAGAGACCCAGTACTTC. This translates into CASSVGTGARETQYF.

This chain uses TRBV19 with TRBJ2-2, with D hard to call. V shed 6 bases and J shed 3 bases, with 8 bases lying between them. Germline assignment: CDR1 LNHDA and CDR2 SQIVND (reference sequence). This CDR3 comprises 13 residues. The DNA for the CDR3 is TGTGCCAGTAGACCCCAGGACACCGGGGAGCTGTTTTTT. Encoded protein: CASRPQDTGELFF.

This clone has only one observation. The sample carries other DNA sequences with the same CDR3. Here the CDR3 reads CASSEVGAGELFF. The CDR3 nucleotides are TGTGCCAGCAGTGAGGTGGGAGCCGGGGAGCTGTTTTTT. V is TRBV25-1 and J is TRBJ2-2; perhaps TRBD2 as D (5 bases). CDR1 and CDR2 (germline): MGHDK, SYGVNS. The germline V and J ends were trimmed by 3 bases and 6 bases, with 8 bases remaining between them. CDR3 length: 13 residues.